This passage covers 28 T cell receptor beta chains from one sample sequenced in a study of OX40 agonist ivuxolimab in advanced cancers. Using immunoSEQ multiplex PCR, the repertoire was profiled, and TCRdb retains in-frame clones only, with some absent. The table has over 45,000 clones, roughly 78% seen once. Sequencing used CD4+ or CD8+ T cells sorted from blood, obtained in a trial of the OX40 agonist ivuxolimab. The receptor set was obtained from an adult with an advanced solid tumor such as melanoma, head and neck, liver or kidney cancer.

The genes are TRBV7-2 and TRBJ1-1; D might be TRBD1 (5 bases). CDR1 is SGHTA, CDR2 FQGNSA, per germline. Trimming took 6 bases from V and 6 from J, leaving 14 bases between them. The CDR3 is made up of 13 amino acids. CDR3: CASSRDSGAEAFF. CDR3 nucleotide sequence: TGTGCCAGCAGTCGCGACAGTGGCGCTGAAGCTTTCTTT.

The chain uses TRBV4-3 and TRBJ1-2; a weak D match, TRBD1 (5 bases). This CDR3 contains 14 residues. V shed 0 bases and J shed 7 bases, with 12 bases lying between them. Germline V gene sequence: CDR1 LGHNA, CDR2 YSLEER. The CDR3 loop reads CASSQDQGVGGYTF. Here the CDR3 DNA reads TGCGCCAGCAGCCAAGATCAAGGGGTGGGTGGCTACACCTTC.

This sequence joins TRBV7-9 and TRBJ2-1; D call uncertain. V gave up 5 bases and J gave up 6 bases, with 11 bases separating them. The CDR3 is made up of 13 amino acids. CDR1 is SEHNR, CDR2 FQNEAQ, per germline (reference sequence). The CDR3 sequence is CASSLDWSNEQFF. Written as DNA, the CDR3 is TGTGCCAGCAGCCTAGACTGGAGCAATGAGCAGTTCTTC.

This chain links TRBV11-2 with TRBJ2-7; TRBD1 aligns across 8 bases. The V gene end was trimmed by 1 base and the J gene end by 3 bases; junction bases not matched to a gene: 5. The V gene's germline CDR1 is SGHAT and CDR2 FQNNGV. The CDR3 contains 15 residues. This chain's CDR3 is CASSLAPGQVYEQYF. The CDR3, as DNA: TGTGCCAGCAGCTTAGCACCGGGACAGGTCTACGAGCAGTACTTC.

The chain is built from TRBV7-2 and TRBJ1-2; D may be TRBD1 (5 bases). CDR3 length: 13 residues. Trimming removed 1 base from V and 4 bases from J, with 7 bases in between. Per the germline V gene, CDR1 is SGHTA and CDR2 is FQGNSA. The CDR3 DNA reads TGTGCCAGCAGCTTAGACAGGACCTATGGCTACACCTTC. It codes for CASSLDRTYGYTF.

The rearrangement uses TRBV2 and TRBJ2-5; D not resolved. The CDR3 has 11 amino acids. Germline V gives CDR1 SNHLY, CDR2 FYNNEI. The V gene lost 6 bases and the J gene lost 3 bases, with 5 bases spanning the gap. This CDR3 reads CASSQKETQYF. The CDR3 DNA reads TGTGCCAGCAGCCAGAAAGAGACCCAGTACTTC. The variable domain in full, with the rest retrieved from reference TRBV2 and TRBJ2-5, is EPEVTQTPSHQVTQMGQEVILRCVPISNHLYFYWYRQILGQKVEFLVSFYNNEISEKSEIFDDQFSVERPDGSNFTLKIRSTKLEDSAMYFCASSQKETQYFGPGTRLLVL.

The chain combines TRBV19 with TRBJ2-5; no firm D call. The V gene's germline CDR1 is LNHDA and CDR2 SQIVND (reference sequence). This CDR3 has 11 residues. The ends were cut back, 3 bases at V and 5 bases at J, with 4 bases in the middle. In nucleotides, the CDR3 is TGTGCCAGTAGTATGAAGGAGACCCAGTACTTC. Its translation: CASSMKETQYF. Full variable domain (missing parts from reference TRBV19 and TRBJ2-5): DGGITQSPKYLFRKEGQNVTLSCEQNLNHDAMYWYRQDPGQGLRLIYYSQIVNDFQKGDIAEGYSVSREKKESFPLTVTSAQKNPTAFYLCASSMKETQYFGPGTRLLVL.

This chain uses TRBV10-3 with TRBJ2-1; 10 nucleotides line up with TRBD2. CDR3 length: 17 residues. CDR1 is ENHRY and CDR2 is SYGVKD in the germline V gene. Unmatched junction bases numbered 10, after V lost 2 bases and J lost 6 bases. The CDR3 nucleotides are TGTGCCATCAGTGAGCCCCAAAGAGCGGGAGGGGTCAATGAGCAGTTCTTC. Translation gives CAISEPQRAGGVNEQFF.

To note about this clone: Sequence at one end of the junction differs from germline and may be a read error. The V call is TRBV2, the J call TRBJ2-2; tentative D call: TRBD1 (5 bases). Germline CDR1 SNHLY, CDR2 FYNNEI. The CDR3 is made up of 15 amino acids. The CDR3 DNA is TGTGCCAGCAGAGAAGACAGCGTAAACACCGGGGAGCTGTTTTTT. Encoded protein: CASREDSVNTGELFF. The whole variable domain, filled in from reference TRBV2 and TRBJ2-2, reads EPEVTQTPSHQVTQMGQEVILRCVPISNHLYFYWYRQILGQKVEFLVSFYNNEISEKSEIFDDQFSVERPDGSNFTLKIRSTKLEDSAMYFCASREDSVNTGELFFGEGSRLTVL.

The chain combines TRBV5-1 with TRBJ1-4; 9 bases agree with TRBD1. The V gene's germline CDR1 is SGHRS and CDR2 YFSETQ. V was pared by 4 bases and J by 7 bases, with 8 bases of the junction left unmatched. CDR3 length: 15 amino acids. Written as DNA, the CDR3 is TGCGCCAGCAGCATTGGGACAGGGCAAGGTGAAAAACTGTTTTTT. This codes for CASSIGTGQGEKLFF.

The V call is TRBV12-5, the J call TRBJ2-3; D is possibly TRBD2 (5 bases). Trimming pared 0 bases from V and 1 base from J, leaving 11 bases between. The CDR3 is 16 residues long. Germline V gene data show CDR1 as LGHNT and CDR2 as FRNRAP. The CDR3 coding sequence is TGTGCTAGTGGTTTGGTAAAATTGGAGGGCACAGATACGCAGTATTTT. Its protein is CASGLVKLEGTDTQYF.

This chain connects TRBV5-1 to TRBJ1-1, with D uncertain. This CDR3 is 13 amino acids long. V shed 4 bases and J shed 1 base, with 8 bases lying between them. Germline V gives CDR1 SGHRS, CDR2 YFSETQ. Here the CDR3 DNA reads TGCGCCAGCAGCCGAGACGGGAACACTGAAGCTTTCTTT. Its translation is CASSRDGNTEAFF.

This clone was detected a few times. The gene calls are TRBV19 and TRBJ1-5; D is unresolved. Germline lookup yields CDR1 LNHDA and CDR2 SQIVND (reference sequence). This CDR3 has 13 amino acids. V was pared by 5 bases and J by 6 bases, with 11 bases between. CDR3 sequence (DNA): TGTGCCAGTAGTTCGGGGATTCGTCAGCCCCAGCATTTT. This sequence encodes CASSSGIRQPQHF.

The count of this clone is one. The V call is TRBV5-1, the J call TRBJ2-5; TRBD2 matches at 7 bases. The CDR3 loop spans 15 amino acids. The germline V gene has CDR1 SGHRS and CDR2 YFSETQ. Trimming took 0 bases from V and 5 from J; bases not matched to a gene: 7. Here the CDR3 DNA reads TGCGCCAGCAGCTTGGCAGCGGGAATGCGGGAGACCCAGTACTTC. Protein: CASSLAAGMRETQYF.

CDR3 amino acids: CASSPSAGGSYEQYF. Here the CDR3 DNA reads TGTGCCAGTAGCCCCTCTGCGGGAGGATCCTACGAGCAGTACTTC. J is TRBJ2-7 and V is TRBV19, with 8 bases aligning to TRBD2. The CDR3 extends over 15 amino acids. Germline lookup yields CDR1 LNHDA and CDR2 SQIVND (reference sequence). Unmatched junction bases numbered 8, after V lost 6 bases and J lost 1 base. Combining the CDR3 with reference TRBV19 and TRBJ2-7 gives the whole variable domain DGGITQSPKYLFRKEGQNVTLSCEQNLNHDAMYWYRQDPGQGLRLIYYSQIVNDFQKGDIAEGYSVSREKKESFPLTVTSAQKNPTAFYLCASSPSAGGSYEQYFGPGTRLTVT.

This sequence joins TRBV2 and TRBJ2-3; maybe TRBD2 (6 bases). The CDR3 spans 15 residues. Between the trimmed V and J ends, which lost 5 bases and 2 bases, there was a span of 14 bases. Germline loops: CDR1 SNHLY, CDR2 FYNNEI. The CDR3 DNA sequence: TGTGCCAGCAGTAGGAGAGGACTAAACACAGATACGCAGTATTTT. Protein: CASSRRGLNTDTQYF.

CDR3 in DNA: TGTGCCAGCTGCACGGTGGGGGGGAGCGGGTACAATGAGCAGTTCTTC. Protein product: CASCTVGGSGYNEQFF. The V and J genes are TRBV7-2 and TRBJ2-1, with TRBD2 matching 7 bases. The CDR3 has 16 residues. Losses at the gene ends were 8 bases for V and 4 bases for J; bases not matched to a gene: 14. Germline loops: CDR1 SGHTA, CDR2 FQGNSA.

The chain has TRBV2 and TRBJ2-1, with 7 bases fitting TRBD2. The CDR3 covers 15 residues. V lost 4 bases, J lost 5 bases, and 8 bases stayed unmatched. The germline V gene encodes CDR1 SNHLY and CDR2 FYNNEI. The CDR3 nucleotides read TGTGCCAGCAGTGGTTTTGGGACTATTAACAATGAGCAGTTCTTC. This sequence encodes CASSGFGTINNEQFF.

The rearrangement uses TRBV7-2 and TRBJ2-5; tentatively, D is TRBD1 or TRBD2 (5 bases each). Gene TRBJ2-7 matches the end of the DNA better, so the J call may be wrong. CDR3 length: 16 amino acids. The germline V gene has CDR1 SGHTA and CDR2 FQGNSA. The CDR3 coding sequence is TGTGCCAGCAGCTTAATGAGAGCAGGGACCTCCTACGAGCAGTACTTC. Translating it yields CASSLMRAGTSYEQYF.

This rearrangement joins TRBV6-1 to TRBJ2-2; D may be TRBD2 (6 bases). The CDR3 sequence is 13 residues long. The V end lost 3 bases, the J end lost 7 bases, and 9 bases lay between the germline ends. The germline gives CDR1 MNHNS, CDR2 SASEGT. The CDR3 sequence is CASSDWRGGELFF. The CDR3 bases are TGTGCCAGCAGTGATTGGCGGGGCGGGGAGCTGTTTTTT.

The DNA of the CDR3 is TGCGCCAGCAGCCAAGATTCGAGCATTGAGCAGTTCTTC. It encodes CASSQDSSIEQFF. V is TRBV4-3 and J is TRBJ2-1; D uncertain. Germline loops: CDR1 LGHNA, CDR2 YSLEER. This CDR3 spans 13 amino acids. Between the trimmed V and J ends, which lost 0 bases and 9 bases, there was a span of 9 bases.

The chain joins TRBV30 to TRBJ2-1, with D uncertain. CDR1 and CDR2 (germline): GTSNPN, SVGIG (reference sequence). This CDR3 region has 13 residues. Trimming shortened V by 1 base and J by 2 bases, and 6 bases separated the two germline ends. Written as DNA, the CDR3 is TGTGCCTGGAGTGAGACGGCCTACAATGAGCAGTTCTTC. As protein: CAWSETAYNEQFF.

This chain connects TRBV10-1 to TRBJ2-5, with no clear D. Trimming cost V 6 bases and J 1 base, with 15 bases left between them. CDR3 length: 15 amino acids. Per the germline V gene, CDR1 is WNHNN and CDR2 is SYGVQD (reference sequence). The CDR3 here is CASRTGSRVQETQYF. In DNA form, the CDR3 reads TGCGCCAGCAGAACGGGCTCCCGGGTCCAAGAGACCCAGTACTTC.

The chain carries TRBV7-9 and TRBJ1-3, with D maybe TRBD1 (5 bases). Germline V gene sequence: CDR1 SEHNR, CDR2 FQNEAQ (reference sequence). CDR3 length: 15 amino acids. V lost 6 bases, J lost 2 bases, and 14 bases lay in between. The CDR3, as DNA: TGTGCCAGCAGGCACCTCGGGGGGACTGGAAACACCATATATTTT. The encoded protein is CASRHLGGTGNTIYF.

The V gene is TRBV5-6, the J gene TRBJ2-7, with D perhaps matching TRBD1 (6 bases). The CDR3 has 13 amino acids. The germline V gene encodes CDR1 SGHDT and CDR2 YYEEEE. V lost 0 bases to trimming and J lost 5 bases, with 9 bases between them. This CDR3 reads CASSLGHRDEQYF. The CDR3 DNA reads as TGTGCCAGCAGCTTGGGACACAGGGACGAGCAGTACTTC.

This chain joins TRBV10-2 and TRBJ1-5, with D possibly being TRBD1 (6 bases). The V and J ends lost 0 bases and 6 bases respectively, with 12 bases between them. The CDR3 loop spans 15 amino acids. Germline CDR1 and CDR2: WSHSY and SAAADI. The CDR3 loop reads CASSESAGAVQPQHF. Written as DNA, the CDR3 is TGCGCCAGCAGTGAGTCCGCAGGGGCGGTTCAGCCCCAGCATTTT.

The chain links TRBV10-1 to TRBJ2-3; D gene unclear. V lost 4 bases and J 2 bases, leaving 4 bases between the germline ends. Germline lookup yields CDR1 WNHNN and CDR2 SYGVQD (reference sequence). CDR3 length equals 12 residues. CDR3 DNA: TGCGCCAGCAGTGTTAACACAGATACGCAGTATTTT. The encoded protein is CASSVNTDTQYF.

This clone was counted only a few times. This rearrangement joins TRBV7-2 to TRBJ2-3; 7 bases match TRBD2. J gave up 7 bases and V 3 bases, and 7 bases lay outside the gene matches. There are 14 residues in the CDR3. In germline, CDR1 is SGHTA, CDR2 FQGNSA. This CDR3 is CASSLSPGGHTQYF. Here the CDR3 DNA reads TGTGCCAGCAGCTTGTCGCCGGGAGGACATACGCAGTATTTT.